What follows are 8 T cell receptor beta chains derived from one specimen sequenced in a study of blood T cell repertoires in COVID-19. Clones were sequenced by immunoSEQ multiplex PCR, and TCRdb holds only the in-frame ones, with some missing. This table holds approximately 180,000 clones, roughly 82% found once. What was sequenced was PBMCs or T cells enriched from blood (not recorded which). Receptors originate from a woman aged 55-69 years with acute COVID-19.

The chain uses TRBV4-1 and TRBJ1-2; a weak D match, TRBD1 (6 bases). Trimming cost V 0 bases and J 4 bases, with 15 bases left between them. Germline V lookup: CDR1 MGHRA, CDR2 YSYEKL. CDR3 length: 16 amino acids. CDR3 nucleotides: TGCGCCAGCAGCCAAGATAGGACAGAGCCTTTCTATGGCTACACCTTC. Translating it yields CASSQDRTEPFYGYTF.

The J gene is TRBJ2-7, the V gene TRBV5-1; 7 bases map to TRBD1. The V segment lost 3 bases and the J segment 7 bases; nucleotides outside the gene matches: 4. Germline V gives CDR1 SGHRS, CDR2 YFSETQ. CDR3 length equals 12 residues. The CDR3 reads CASSWDSQEQYF. The CDR3, as DNA: TGCGCCAGCAGCTGGGACAGCCAGGAGCAGTACTTC.

CDR3 nucleotides: TGTGCCAGCAGCCCGACGGGTAACTATGGCTACACCTTC. Translated: CASSPTGNYGYTF. V is TRBV9 and J is TRBJ1-2; D is uncertain. The germline CDR1 and CDR2 sequences are SGDLS and YYNGEE. This CDR3 region has 13 residues. Trimming stripped 4 bases from V and 1 base from J, with 8 bases between. Drawing the rest from reference TRBV9 and TRBJ1-2, the complete variable domain is DSGVTQTPKHLITATGQRVTLRCSPRSGDLSVYWYQQSLDQGLQFLIQYYNGEERAKGNILERFSAQQFPDLHSELNLSSLELGDSALYFCASSPTGNYGYTFGSGTRLTVV.

This clone occurred a few times. The chain combines TRBV10-2 with TRBJ1-2; weak D call: TRBD1 (6 bases). Trimming removed 5 bases at V and 6 bases at J, with 7 bases between. Per the germline V gene, CDR1 is WSHSY and CDR2 is SAAADI. This CDR3 is 11 amino acids long. The CDR3 region has the DNA TGCGCCAGCAGTAACAGGGATGGCTACACCTTC. It is translated as CASSNRDGYTF.

This sequence joins TRBV10-3 and TRBJ1-6, with 12 bases identical to TRBD1. V shed 6 bases and J 6 bases; nucleotides not matched to a gene: 9. The CDR3 has 17 residues. Germline CDR1 is ENHRY and CDR2 is SYGVKD. The CDR3 here is CAISLGQGAKSNSPLHF. The CDR3, as DNA: TGTGCCATCAGCTTGGGACAGGGGGCGAAGAGTAATTCACCCCTCCACTTT.

A note on this clone: Mismatch with germline at one junction end may stem from a read error. The chain combines TRBV4-2 with TRBJ2-5, with 16 bases identical to TRBD2. The CDR3 spans 16 residues. Germline V gene lookup returns CDR1 LGHNA and CDR2 YNFKEQ. As DNA, the CDR3 is TGTGCCAGCAGCCTGGGACTAGCGGGGGGGCAAGGGACCCAGTACTTC. This encodes CASSLGLAGGQGTQYF.

V is TRBV21-1 and J is TRBJ1-2; TRBD1, the table's D call, lacks a check against the DNA. TRBV21-1 is flagged as a pseudogene. This CDR3 is built from 16 residues. The CDR3: CASSISRDRGEEGYTF. CDR3 nucleotides: TGTGCCAGCAGCATTAGCCGGGACAGGGGAGAGGAGGGCTACACCTTC.

This clone was picked up one time. The J gene is TRBJ2-4, the V gene TRBV7-8; unclear D gene. Germline CDR1 reads SGHVS; CDR2 reads FQNEAQ. V was shortened by 5 bases and J by 1 base, with 9 bases between the two germline ends. The CDR3 is made up of 14 amino acids. As DNA, the CDR3 is TGTGCCAGCAGCCCAGCGAGGGCCAAAAACATTCAGTACTTC. Its translation: CASSPARAKNIQYF.